The 27 T cell receptor beta chains given below trace back to one sample, sequenced in a study of vaccination and CD4 T cells after COVID-19. Their antigens remain unidentified. The study sequenced cultured CD4+ T cell DNA using the Oncomine TCR Beta short-read assay. TCRdb re-analysed the PCR reads in MiXCR, keeping a single row per CDR3 protein. The profile shows under 25,000 distinct CDR3 sequences, 26% of them singletons. Regarding treatment: approximately 9-day PBMC culture with coronavirus spike peptide pools or control peptides (ViraFEST assay). Sequenced material: cultured CD4+ T cells from blood. Receptors originate from a human donor with COVID-19.

This chain links TRBV11-2 with TRBJ1-2; D remains unclear. The germline gives CDR1 SGHAT, CDR2 FQNNGV. Trimming removed 0 bases at V and 0 bases at J, with 11 bases between. This CDR3 is 16 amino acids long. The CDR3 DNA sequence: TGTGCCAGCAGCTTAGATCGATACGGGACTAACTATGGCTACACCTTC. It is translated as CASSLDRYGTNYGYTF.

This clonotype was recorded a few times. The chain recombines TRBV27 with TRBJ2-2; 7 bases map to TRBD2. The V gene's germline CDR1 is MNHEY and CDR2 SMNVEV (reference sequence). The V and J ends lost 3 bases and 4 bases, in that order; junction bases with no gene match: 5. The CDR3 loop spans 15 amino acids. The CDR3 nucleotides read TGTGCCAGCAGTTTCCGGGGGGTGGCCACCGGGGAGCTGTTTTTT. This encodes CASSFRGVATGELFF.

This clonotype was picked up a small number of times. The chain carries TRBV7-6 and TRBJ2-5, with D unclear. V was shortened by 4 bases and J by 5 bases, with 8 bases between the two germline ends. Germline V gives CDR1 SGHVS, CDR2 FNYEAQ. The CDR3 loop spans 12 amino acids. DNA of the CDR3: TGTGCCAGCAGCTCCGGGCTCGAGACCCAGTACTTC. This gives the protein CASSSGLETQYF. Full variable domain (outside the CDR3, taken from reference TRBV7-6 and TRBJ2-5): GAGVSQSPRYKVTKRGQDVALRCDPISGHVSLYWYRQALGQGPEFLTYFNYEAQQDKSGLPNDRFSAERPEGSISTLTIQRTEQRDSAMYRCASSSGLETQYFGPGTRLLVL.

This clonotype was seen a few times. The rearrangement joins TRBV5-1 to TRBJ2-2, with a tentative D call TRBD2 (6 bases). The V end lost 6 bases, the J end lost 5 bases, and 14 bases lay between the germline ends. This CDR3 contains 14 residues. From germline, CDR1 is SGHRS and CDR2 YFSETQ. The CDR3 is CASKGLMLTGELFF. CDR3 bases: TGCGCCAGCAAGGGACTGATGCTGACCGGGGAGCTGTTTTTT.

The rearrangement links TRBV11-3 to TRBJ2-5; the D gene is possibly TRBD2 (7 bases). Deletions cut 3 bases from V and 4 bases from J, with 21 bases between. Germline CDR1 reads SGHNT; CDR2 reads YENEEA. The CDR3 loop spans 17 amino acids. CDR3 in DNA: TGTGCCAGCAGCTTCGTTGACAGGTGGGGGGGAAGAGAGACCCAGTACTTC. Protein product: CASSFVDRWGGRETQYF.

This clonotype was seen a few times. The chain uses TRBV27 and TRBJ2-7; tentatively, D is TRBD2 (6 bases). Deletions cut 5 bases from V and 1 base from J, with 15 bases between. Germline CDR1 reads MNHEY; CDR2 reads SMNVEV (reference sequence). The CDR3 extends over 15 amino acids. In nucleotides, the CDR3 is TGTGCCAGCAGTCTTGTGGGACTGCCGTCCTACGAGCAGTACTTC. Amino acids: CASSLVGLPSYEQYF.

By share, this clonotype counts as medium-sized. J is TRBJ1-6 and V is TRBV6-1, with D possibly TRBD1 on 5 matching bases. The CDR3 spans 15 residues. The germline V gene encodes CDR1 MNHNS and CDR2 SASEGT. Trimming cost V 4 bases and J 6 bases, with 13 bases left between them. CDR3 coding DNA: TGTGCCAGCAGTGGGGGGGGGTTAGGTAATTCACCCCTCCACTTT. It specifies CASSGGGLGNSPLHF.

This clonotype was observed a few times. V gene TRBV27 combines with J gene TRBJ2-7; D possibly corresponds to TRBD2 (5 bases). The V gene's germline CDR1 is MNHEY and CDR2 SMNVEV (reference sequence). Trimming cost V 4 bases and J 1 base, with 11 bases left between them. The CDR3 runs to 14 residues. This chain's CDR3 is CASSYRTGSYEQYF. The CDR3 DNA reads as TGTGCCAGCAGTTACCGGACGGGGTCCTACGAGCAGTACTTC.

This clonotype turned up a few times. The chain employs TRBV5-4 and TRBJ2-5; D gene unclear. Germline V gene data show CDR1 as SGHNT and CDR2 as YYREEE (reference sequence). V was pared by 3 bases and J by 1 base, with 13 bases between. CDR3 length equals 15 residues. CDR3 nucleotides: TGTGCCAGCAGCTCTCCCGTGGGCGGCCAAGAGACCCAGTACTTC. Translation gives CASSSPVGGQETQYF.

The chain couples TRBV11-2 to TRBJ1-3; tentative D call: TRBD1 (5 bases). The CDR3 extends over 15 amino acids. Germline V gene lookup returns CDR1 SGHAT and CDR2 FQNNGV. V dropped 4 bases and J dropped 0 bases, with 10 bases sitting between them. CDR3 in DNA: TGTGCCAGCAGCTCGGGACCGTCCTCTGGAAACACCATATATTTT. Protein product: CASSSGPSSGNTIYF.

Relative to its sample, this clonotype is medium-sized. The chain carries TRBV27 and TRBJ1-2, with 7 positions matching TRBD1. V was clipped by 5 bases and J by 2 bases; unmatched bases: 20. The length of the CDR3 is 19 residues. Per germline, CDR1 MNHEY and CDR2 SMNVEV (reference sequence). The CDR3 is CASSTQVPPPGTANYGYTF. The DNA for the CDR3 is TGTGCCAGCAGTACCCAGGTACCCCCACCCGGGACAGCAAACTATGGCTACACCTTC.

This clonotype was recorded a few times. The rearrangement joins TRBV7-2 to TRBJ2-5, with TRBD1 as a possible D gene (6 bases). Germline V CDR1 and CDR2: SGHTA, FQGNSA. The germline V and J ends were trimmed by 5 bases and 1 base, with 11 bases remaining between them. This CDR3 region has 14 residues. CDR3 amino acids: CASSPRTAQETQYF. The DNA for the CDR3 is TGTGCCAGCAGCCCAAGGACAGCCCAAGAGACCCAGTACTTC.

This clonotype appeared a few times. This chain links TRBV11-3 with TRBJ2-2; D not resolved. CDR1 is SGHNT, CDR2 YENEEA, per germline. The CDR3 covers 14 residues. V was trimmed by 0 bases and J by 5 bases, leaving 7 bases between them. CDR3 region: CASSLDGGTGELFF. In DNA form, the CDR3 reads TGTGCCAGCAGCTTAGATGGCGGAACCGGGGAGCTGTTTTTT.

The rearrangement uses TRBV6-5 and TRBJ2-1; D may be TRBD2 (6 bases). V was cut by 4 bases and J by 0 bases, with 10 bases left in between. Germline assignment: CDR1 MNHEY and CDR2 SVGAGI. CDR3 length: 15 amino acids. The CDR3 here is CASSLSGSSYNEQFF. The CDR3 DNA reads TGTGCCAGCAGTTTATCCGGGAGCTCCTACAATGAGCAGTTCTTC.

This chain uses TRBV5-1 with TRBJ2-6, with 10 bases fitting TRBD1. There are 17 residues in the CDR3. With V trimmed by 5 bases and J by 1 base, 6 bases remained unmatched. CDR1 is SGHRS, CDR2 YFSETQ, per germline. CDR3 nucleotide sequence: TGCGCCAGCAGTTGGAGACAGGGGGCGTCTGGGGCCAACGTCCTGACTTTC. This translates into CASSWRQGASGANVLTF.

The chain recombines TRBV6-1 with TRBJ2-3; D is unclear. Germline loops: CDR1 MNHNS, CDR2 SASEGT. V was shortened by 8 bases and J by 0 bases, with 24 bases between the two germline ends. This CDR3 comprises 18 residues. The CDR3 bases are TGTGCCAGCCCACCCGATTTAGGGCGAGCCTCCAGCACAGATACGCAGTATTTT. Residues: CASPPDLGRASSTDTQYF.

There are a few counts of this clonotype. V and J are TRBV10-1 and TRBJ1-6, with D uncertain. The germline gives CDR1 WNHNN, CDR2 SYGVQD (reference sequence). V lost 3 bases and J 6 bases, leaving 9 bases between the germline ends. This CDR3 has 14 amino acids. CDR3: CASSELGINSPLHF. CDR3 DNA: TGCGCCAGCAGTGAATTGGGAATTAATTCACCCCTCCACTTT.

This clonotype is medium-sized within its sample. The V and J genes are TRBV19 and TRBJ1-2; D remains unclear. This CDR3 has 15 amino acids. The germline V and J ends were trimmed by 4 bases and 0 bases, with 12 bases remaining between them. Germline CDR1 reads LNHDA; CDR2 reads SQIVND (reference sequence). CDR3 sequence: CASSSPGPPNYGYTF. DNA of the CDR3: TGTGCCAGTAGTAGCCCCGGGCCTCCTAACTATGGCTACACCTTC.

This rearrangement joins TRBV6-5 to TRBJ1-5; no firm D call. This CDR3 region has 14 residues. V was cut by 4 bases and J by 0 bases, with 7 bases left in between. Germline CDR1 MNHEY, CDR2 SVGAGI. Here the CDR3 DNA reads TGTGCCAGCAGTTTAGACAATAGCAATCAGCCCCAGCATTTT. Its translation is CASSLDNSNQPQHF.

The V and J genes are TRBV6-1 and TRBJ2-1; TRBD1 is a possible D gene (5 bases). Trimming pared 2 bases from V and 0 bases from J, leaving 5 bases between. CDR1 and CDR2 (germline): MNHNS, SASEGT. The CDR3 spans 14 residues. The CDR3 is CASSEQGSYNEQFF. Here the CDR3 DNA reads TGTGCCAGCAGTGAACAGGGCTCCTACAATGAGCAGTTCTTC.

This chain connects TRBV19 to TRBJ1-6; 9 positions match TRBD1. Per germline, CDR1 LNHDA and CDR2 SQIVND (reference sequence). V was clipped by 1 base and J by 5 bases; unmatched bases: 0. The CDR3 is made up of 15 amino acids. The chain's CDR3 is CASSIGDRDNSPLHF. CDR3 DNA sequence: TGTGCCAGTAGTATAGGGGACAGGGATAATTCACCCCTCCACTTT.

The chain carries TRBV7-2 and TRBJ1-5, with 7 bases fitting TRBD1. This CDR3 region has 16 residues. Trimming cost V 6 bases and J 1 base; bases outside gene matches: 9. Germline V gives CDR1 SGHTA, CDR2 FQGNSA. The DNA of the CDR3 is TGTGCCAGCAGTTCACAGGGGAGAGCAAGCAATCAGCCCCAGCATTTT. Amino acid sequence: CASSSQGRASNQPQHF.

The chain combines TRBV6-5 with TRBJ2-1; 10 positions agree with TRBD2. Germline V gene data show CDR1 as MNHEY and CDR2 as SVGAGI. The ends lost 3 bases at V and 7 bases at J; junction bases unmatched: 9. This CDR3 region has 16 residues. The CDR3 bases are TGTGCCAGCAGTTATCATTCTAGCGGGGGTGAAAATGAGCAGTTCTTC. This codes for CASSYHSSGGENEQFF.

The chain carries TRBV4-1 and TRBJ1-6; D is perhaps TRBD1 (5 bases). The CDR3 sequence is 17 residues long. Germline V lookup: CDR1 MGHRA, CDR2 YSYEKL. Trimming removed 1 base from V and 2 bases from J, with 12 bases in between. The CDR3 region is CASSQVGGGPYNSPLHF. The CDR3 nucleotides read TGCGCCAGCAGCCAAGTCGGGGGAGGCCCCTATAATTCACCCCTCCACTTT.

By frequency in the sample, this clonotype is medium-sized. V and J are TRBV6-1 and TRBJ1-5; TRBD1 is a possible D gene (6 bases). Per the germline V gene, CDR1 is MNHNS and CDR2 is SASEGT. The ends were cut back, 7 bases at V and 0 bases at J, with 19 bases in the middle. This CDR3 is 17 amino acids long. CDR3 amino acids: CASKGGLGPLSNQPQHF. CDR3 nucleotide sequence: TGTGCCAGCAAGGGGGGCCTTGGTCCGCTTAGCAATCAGCCCCAGCATTTT.

The CDR3 is CASSPGDVRETQYF. DNA for the CDR3: TGTGCCAGCAGCCCGGGGGACGTCCGAGAGACCCAGTACTTC. The V gene is TRBV12-3 or TRBV12-4, the J gene TRBJ2-5, with a tentative D call TRBD2 (6 bases). V shed 6 bases and J shed 4 bases, with 15 bases lying between them. The CDR3 extends over 14 amino acids.

The J gene is TRBJ2-1, the V gene TRBV5-1; maybe TRBD1 (6 bases). Germline values: CDR1 SGHRS, CDR2 YFSETQ. Trimming shortened V by 0 bases and J by 7 bases, and 14 bases separated the two germline ends. This CDR3 has 15 amino acids. The CDR3 DNA reads as TGCGCCAGCAGCTTGGATGCAGGGGTTAAGAATGAGCAGTTCTTC. It specifies CASSLDAGVKNEQFF.